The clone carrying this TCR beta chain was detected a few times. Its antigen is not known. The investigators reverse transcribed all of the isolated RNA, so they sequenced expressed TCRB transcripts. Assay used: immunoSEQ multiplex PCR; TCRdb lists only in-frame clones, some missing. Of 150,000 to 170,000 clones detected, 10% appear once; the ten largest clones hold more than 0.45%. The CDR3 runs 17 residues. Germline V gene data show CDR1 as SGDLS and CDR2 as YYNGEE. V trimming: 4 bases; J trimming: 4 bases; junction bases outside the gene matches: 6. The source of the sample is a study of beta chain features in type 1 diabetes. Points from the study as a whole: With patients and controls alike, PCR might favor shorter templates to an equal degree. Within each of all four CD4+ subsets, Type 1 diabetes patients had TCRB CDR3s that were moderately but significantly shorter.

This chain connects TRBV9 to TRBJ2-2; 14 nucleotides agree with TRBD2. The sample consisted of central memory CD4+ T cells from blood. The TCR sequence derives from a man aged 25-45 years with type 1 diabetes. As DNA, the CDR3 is TGTGCCAGCAGCTCCCGGGGGACTAGCGGGAGCACCGGGGAGCTGTTTTTT. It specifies CASSSRGTSGSTGELFF.